The T cell receptor beta chain described here comes from a study of beta chain features in type 1 diabetes (dated by TCRdb to 2016 to 2019). With respect to the entire study: Patients and healthy donors did not differ in mean age, gender distribution, total cell number or subset yield. Regulatory and stem cell-like memory subsets were isolated from only 8 patients and about eight healthy donors, whereas naive and central memory subsets came from all 30 or so donors. Across all samples, fewer than 130 million sorted cells were examined, and cell number per subset correlated strongly with RNA yield. The study compared TCRB repertoires of sorted circulating CD4+ T cell subsets between recently diagnosed type 1 diabetes patients and matched healthy donors.

The entire isolated RNA was reverse transcribed using the High Capacity cDNA Reverse Transcription Kit, and thus expressed TCRB transcripts were sequenced. Naive, central memory and regulatory T cell samples underwent deep immunoSEQ sequencing, averaging approximately 3.5 million total reads per sample. Sorted cells were lysed in RLT buffer and RNA was extracted with DNase-treated RNeasy Micro or Mini kits, depending on cell number. To prevent cross-contamination, every cell subset was processed on its own, while patient and healthy donor samples were processed together. TCRB sequences were amplified from cDNA with the immunoSEQ multiplex PCR, producing 87-bp fragments spanning the CDR3 region. The amplicons were sequenced using the Illumina HiSeq platform. The original methods were these. Synthetic template baselines were used to correct PCR bias computationally, reads within Hamming distance 2 were collapsed together, and singletons that could not be merged were discarded. Reads were aligned against IMGT to assign V, D and J genes, CDR3 length and insertions or deletions at six rearrangement sites. Within each subset, clonotype counts were normalized to sorted cell number, after which true diversity and Gini coefficients were computed with the tcR R package. The overlap coefficient, calculated on TCRB nucleotide sequences, was used to measure repertoire sharing. As a proxy for the pre-selection repertoire, out-of-frame TCRB sequences from naive cells were analyzed. TCRdb's version of the immuneACCESS table is confined to in-frame rearrangements and falls short of the full clone set. An unresolved V gene accounts for under half of the shortfall where checked; the remainder is of unknown origin. That table is the source of V, J and clone size, and D and trimming were worked out from the DNA. The sample records roughly 290,000 clones, 15% of which are singletons. Less than 0.02% of the sample is in the top ten clones.

This clone was observed a handful of times. Its antigen is not yet known. Per-nucleotide qualities are absent, and no much larger clonotype sits a single base away. Overall study outcomes, separate from this receptor: Because cDNA was sequenced instead of genomic DNA, highly expressing activated cells could be over-represented, though the groups showed no difference in activation or CD3 levels. Type 1 diabetes patients showed a moderate but significant shortening of TCRB CDR3 length in all four CD4+ subsets. Shorter templates might have been favored by PCR, but patient and control samples were amplified and corrected together, so both groups would have been affected equally by any skew. Fewer insertions and more nucleotide deletions at VDJ recombination sites were observed in patients with type 1 diabetes, implying thymic rearrangement abnormalities. The naive, central memory and regulatory TCRB repertoires appeared to resemble one another more closely among patients than among healthy donors. Because small numbers of individuals were included in the HLA sub-analyses, any influence of HLA type on TCRB rearrangement was left unresolved.

V is clipped by 8 bases and J by 4 bases, and the sequence between their germline boundaries is 16 bases long. CDR1 and CDR2 are read off the germline V gene as SNHLY and FYNNEI. The CDR3 runs 14 amino acids, cysteine and phenylalanine included. The DNA shown is the 42-base CDR3, in frame from base 1. From each donor, a single peripheral blood sample of around 0.12 L on average was drawn into heparinised tubes. A BD FACSAria II was used to sort naive, central memory, regulatory and stem cell-like memory CD4+ T cells with a panel that included CD45RO, CCR7, CD25, CD127, CD95 and CD27. All sorted populations exceeded 98% purity. PBMCs were separated immediately by Lymphoprep density gradient centrifugation and were stained directly, without being cultured. Samples were stained and sorted in pairs, with one healthy donor and one patient per experiment, so that batch effects were minimized.

Sequenced: naive CD4+ T cells from blood. The cell subset or site label, read with the paper, signifies: true naive CD4+ T cells. The clonotype comes from a man aged 18 to 29 with type 1 diabetes. The rearranged chain carries TRBV2 and TRBJ2-3, and TRBD2 may be the D gene, going by 6 matching bases. The CDR3 in this case is CASGGRRFSDTQYF. The bases read TGTGCCAGCGGGGGGAGGCGGTTTTCAGATACGCAGTATTTT.